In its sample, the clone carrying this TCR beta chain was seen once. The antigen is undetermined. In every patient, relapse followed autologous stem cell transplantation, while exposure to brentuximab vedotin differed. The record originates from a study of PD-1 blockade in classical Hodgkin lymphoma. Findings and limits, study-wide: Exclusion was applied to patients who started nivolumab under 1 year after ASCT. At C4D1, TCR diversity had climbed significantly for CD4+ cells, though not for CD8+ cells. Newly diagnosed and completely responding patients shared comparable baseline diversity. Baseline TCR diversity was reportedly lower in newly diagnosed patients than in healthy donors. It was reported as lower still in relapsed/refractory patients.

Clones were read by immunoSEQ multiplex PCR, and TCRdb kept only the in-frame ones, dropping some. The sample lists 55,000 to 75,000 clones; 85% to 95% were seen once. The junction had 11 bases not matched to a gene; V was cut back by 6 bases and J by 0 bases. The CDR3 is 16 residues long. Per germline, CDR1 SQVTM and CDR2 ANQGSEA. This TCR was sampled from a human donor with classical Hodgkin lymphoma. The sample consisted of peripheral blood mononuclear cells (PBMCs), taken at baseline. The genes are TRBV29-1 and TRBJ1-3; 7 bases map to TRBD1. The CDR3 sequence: CSVPLPDRDSGNTIYF. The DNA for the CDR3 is TGCAGCGTGCCGCTTCCCGACAGGGACTCTGGAAACACCATATATTTT.